The 27 T cell receptor beta chains presented below share a single source sample, sequenced in a study of regulatory T cells in long-lasting Graves disease. According to the study, TCR beta libraries were built with iRepertoire HTBI primers and CDR3-region Arm-PCR. TCRdb re-analysed the multiplex PCR reads in MiXCR, keeping a single row per CDR3 protein. The table lists more than 300,000 distinct CDR3 sequences, 15% to 20% of them singletons, with less than 35% in the top ten. The time point denotes: persistent/refractory GD, antithyroid drugs over 5 years with positive TRAb. TCR sequences were obtained from RNA taken from PBMCs. The sample consisted of peripheral blood mononuclear cells (PBMCs), taken when the disease was refractory, from a patient treated with antithyroid drugs. These receptors were obtained from a female donor with Graves disease.

This clonotype was seen many times. This sequence joins TRBV29-1 and TRBJ1-4, with D hard to call. Germline V gives CDR1 SQVTM, CDR2 ANQGSEA. The CDR3 spans 13 residues. CDR3 amino acids: CSQNRGRAKKLFF. The CDR3 DNA follows: TGCAGTCAAAACCGAGGCCGGGCGAAAAAACTGTTTTTT.

This clonotype was counted a few times. The gene calls are TRBV28 and TRBJ2-1, with 9 bases lining up with TRBD1. The CDR3 totals 15 residues. V shed 8 bases, J shed 10 bases, and the junction held 15 bases outside the gene matches. CDR1 is MDHEN and CDR2 is SYDVKM in the germline V gene. Here the CDR3 reads CASFFPGQGDGEQFF. In DNA, the CDR3 is TGTGCCAGCTTTTTCCCGGGACAGGGCGATGGGGAGCAGTTCTTC.

The J gene is TRBJ1-5, the V gene TRBV20-1; TRBD1 matches at 9 bases. V was pared by 7 bases and J by 6 bases, with 10 bases of the junction left unmatched. CDR1 is DFQATT, CDR2 SNEGSKA, per germline (reference sequence). The CDR3 sequence is 14 residues long. The CDR3, as DNA: TGCAGTGTACTAGGACAGGGGTATAGTCAGCCCCAGCATTTT. Its translation is CSVLGQGYSQPQHF.

This clonotype has only a few counts. V usage is TRBV5-1 and J usage is TRBJ1-3; D is ambiguous. The CDR3 contains 16 residues. V was pared by 0 bases and J by 1 base, with 11 bases between. CDR1 is SGHRS, CDR2 YFSETQ, per germline. The CDR3 DNA is TGCGCCAGCAGCTTGGAACACAGTTCTTCTGGAAACACCATATATTTT. Translated, it gives CASSLEHSSSGNTIYF.

This clonotype has more than one count but fewer than ten. This could be a read error, since a much larger clone is one nucleotide away. As DNA, the CDR3 is TGTGCCTGGATGAGCTACAGGTTCAACACTGAAGCTCTCTTT. Translated, it gives CAWMSYRFNTEALF. The gene calls are TRBV30 and TRBJ1-1, with a weak D call TRBD1 (5 bases). Germline loops: CDR1 GTSNPN, CDR2 SVGIG (reference sequence). This CDR3 is built from 14 residues.

This clonotype was seen repeatedly, ten times or more. The rearrangement links TRBV20-1 to TRBJ2-7; D tentatively reads TRBD1 or TRBD2 (6 bases each). Trimming removed 3 bases at V and 1 base at J, with 13 bases between. CDR3 length: 14 amino acids. Germline values: CDR1 DFQATT, CDR2 SNEGSKA (reference sequence). The CDR3 region is CSASSGGRSYEQYF. The CDR3 DNA reads as TGCAGTGCTAGTTCCGGGGGCCGATCCTACGAGCAGTACTTC.

CDR3: CASSLGQAPNEQYF. The CDR3 nucleotides are TGTGCCAGCAGCTTAGGACAGGCTCCCAACGAGCAGTACTTC. This rearrangement joins TRBV7-2 to TRBJ2-7; D might be TRBD1 (6 bases). V was cut by 1 base and J by 5 bases, with 12 bases left in between. The V gene's germline CDR1 is SGHTA and CDR2 FQGNSA. CDR3 size: 14 residues.

This chain uses TRBV18 with TRBJ1-1, with 7 positions matching TRBD1. V dropped 5 bases and J dropped 1; count of bases not matched to a gene: 13. Germline V CDR1 and CDR2: KGHSH, LQKENI. The CDR3 spans 17 residues. The CDR3: CASSSNRGSPSNTEAFF. CDR3 nucleotide sequence: TGTGCCAGCTCATCTAACAGGGGCTCCCCTTCGAACACTGAAGCTTTCTTT.

This clonotype was observed a few times. The chain combines TRBV2 with TRBJ2-2; no clear D gene. The CDR3 spans 12 residues. Germline loops: CDR1 SNHLY, CDR2 FYNNEI. V was shortened by 6 bases and J by 6 bases, with 8 bases between the two germline ends. The CDR3 protein is CASRLFSGELFF. CDR3 in DNA: TGTGCCAGCAGACTATTCTCCGGGGAGCTGTTTTTT.

This clonotype showed up many times. This chain links TRBV7-2 with TRBJ2-5; 15 bases are shared with TRBD2. The CDR3 has 16 residues. After removal of 2 bases from V and 5 bases from J, the junction contained 3 bases not matched to a gene. The germline gives CDR1 SGHTA, CDR2 FQGNSA. For the CDR3, the DNA is TGTGCCAGCAGCTTACGGACTAGCGGGGGGGCGGAGACCCAGTACTTC. This gives the protein CASSLRTSGGAETQYF. Looking up the rest from reference TRBV7-2 and TRBJ2-5 gives the full variable domain: GAGVSQSPSNKVTEKGKDVELRCDPISGHTALYWYRQSLGQGLEFLIYFQGNSAPDKSGLPSDRFSAERTGGSVSTLTIQRTQQEDSAVYLCASSLRTSGGAETQYFGPGTRLLVL.

At least ten counts were recorded for this clonotype. V is TRBV29-1 and J is TRBJ2-7; 7 bases map to TRBD1. Per the germline V gene, CDR1 is SQVTM and CDR2 is ANQGSEA. This CDR3 is 12 amino acids long. J was trimmed by 2 bases and V by 2 bases; bases with no gene match: 0. The CDR3 here is CSVEQGAYEQYF. CDR3 DNA sequence: TGCAGCGTTGAACAGGGGGCCTACGAGCAGTACTTC.

The J gene is TRBJ1-2, the V gene TRBV25-1, with TRBD1 matching 10 bases. CDR1 and CDR2 (germline): MGHDK, SYGVNS. J lost 0 bases, V lost 7 bases, and 8 bases had no gene match. CDR3 length: 16 residues. As DNA, the CDR3 is TGTGCCAGCACCCCGCCCGGACAGGGGGCTAACTATGGCTACACCTTC. The encoded protein is CASTPPGQGANYGYTF.

The genes are TRBV6-2 or TRBV6-3 and TRBJ1-2, with D perhaps TRBD1 (5 bases). The CDR3 length is 15 residues. V gave up 6 bases and J gave up 4 bases, with 18 bases separating them. In germline, CDR1 is MNHEY, CDR2 SVGEGT. The CDR3 spells CASSPPRGAGYGYTF. CDR3 nucleotides: TGTGCCAGCAGCCCACCGCGAGGGGCAGGCTATGGCTACACCTTC.

Ten or more counts support this clonotype. The chain links TRBV3-1 to TRBJ2-7, with D perhaps matching TRBD2 (5 bases). Germline values: CDR1 LGHDT, CDR2 YNNKEL (reference sequence). This CDR3 is built from 15 residues. V lost 1 base and J 5 bases, leaving 15 bases between the germline ends. CDR3 protein: CASSQVLALGNEQYF. The CDR3 DNA is TGTGCCAGCAGCCAAGTTCTAGCTTTAGGGAACGAGCAGTACTTC.

The sample holds many counts of this clonotype. The chain uses TRBV19 and TRBJ2-5; 10 nucleotides align to TRBD1. CDR1 and CDR2 from the germline V gene are LNHDA and SQIVND (reference sequence). This CDR3 spans 17 amino acids. The junction had 17 bases not matched to a gene; V was cut back by 8 bases and J by 5 bases. The DNA for the CDR3 is TGTGCCAGTTCGAATTACATCGGGACAGGGGTTGGGGAGACCCAGTACTTC. Translation: CASSNYIGTGVGETQYF.

The chain carries TRBV4-1 and TRBJ2-4, with D uncertain. The CDR3 extends over 15 amino acids. The germline V gene encodes CDR1 MGHRA and CDR2 YSYEKL. V dropped 6 bases and J dropped 0 bases, with 12 bases sitting between them. This chain's CDR3 is CASSPTSLAKNIQYF. CDR3 DNA: TGCGCCAGCAGTCCAACCTCCCTAGCCAAAAACATTCAGTACTTC.

This clonotype was counted many times. The J gene is TRBJ1-1, the V gene TRBV29-1; maybe TRBD1 (6 bases). The germline CDR1 and CDR2 sequences are SQVTM and ANQGSEA. The CDR3 consists of 13 residues. V dropped 7 bases and J dropped 4 bases, with 16 bases sitting between them. The CDR3 sequence is CSAGGAGGTEAFF. The CDR3 DNA reads as TGCAGCGCTGGGGGGGCCGGCGGCACTGAAGCTTTCTTT.

J is TRBJ1-1 and V is TRBV20-1; maybe TRBD1 (5 bases). CDR1 is DFQATT and CDR2 is SNEGSKA in the germline V gene (reference sequence). Deletions cut 5 bases from V and 7 bases from J, with 11 bases between. The CDR3 has 11 amino acids. The CDR3 DNA is TGCAGTGCTCTCTTCGGGGGTGAAGCTTTCTTT. Its translation: CSALFGGEAFF.

Only one count was recorded for this clonotype. The V and J genes are TRBV28 and TRBJ2-4; D is possibly TRBD1 or TRBD2 (5 bases each). The germline V gene encodes CDR1 MDHEN and CDR2 SYDVKM. The CDR3 runs to 18 residues. V was cut by 5 bases and J by 0 bases, with 20 bases left in between. CDR3 region: CASSPPFPGTLAKNIQYF. The CDR3 DNA is TGTGCCAGCAGTCCGCCCTTCCCCGGGACCTTAGCCAAAAACATTCAGTACTTC.

This clonotype has at least ten counts. The chain employs TRBV7-9 and TRBJ2-2; D uncertain. From germline, CDR1 is SEHNR and CDR2 FQNEAQ (reference sequence). The CDR3 loop spans 14 amino acids. The V gene lost 2 bases and the J gene lost 5 bases, with 9 bases spanning the gap. The CDR3 spells CASSLTLNTGELFF. The CDR3 DNA reads as TGTGCCAGCAGCTTAACCTTGAATACCGGGGAGCTGTTTTTT.

In the case of this clonotype: At one end the junction does not follow the germline gene, possibly because of a read error. The rearrangement links TRBV2 to TRBJ2-7; 10 nucleotides agree with TRBD2. CDR3 length: 16 residues. The germline V gene encodes CDR1 SNHLY and CDR2 FYNNEI. CDR3 protein: CASSEWLAGVLGEQCF. CDR3 DNA sequence: TGTGCCAGCAGTGAATGGCTAGCGGGGGTTCTGGGGGAGCAGTGCTTC. Filled out from reference TRBV2 and TRBJ2-7, the complete variable domain reads EPEVTQTPSHQVTQMGQEVILRCVPISNHLYFYWYRQILGQKVEFLVSFYNNEISEKSEIFDDQFSVERPDGSNFTLKIRSTKLEDSAMYFCASSEWLAGVLGEQCFGPGTRLTVT.

This clonotype came up many times. The chain combines TRBV28 with TRBJ1-1, with D possibly being TRBD1 (6 bases). V was shortened by 10 bases and J by 5 bases, with 26 bases between the two germline ends. The germline V gene has CDR1 MDHEN and CDR2 SYDVKM. The CDR3 has 16 amino acids. CDR3 sequence reads: CATNPPDTRGATEAFF. CDR3 nucleotides: TGTGCCACTAACCCGCCGGACACGAGGGGGGCAACTGAAGCTTTCTTT.

This clonotype appeared a few times. V usage is TRBV28 and J usage is TRBJ2-1, with D unclear. Trimming pared 5 bases from V and 3 bases from J, leaving 11 bases between. In germline, CDR1 is MDHEN, CDR2 SYDVKM. This CDR3 has 14 residues. DNA for the CDR3: TGTGCCAGCAGTCTTCCCCGGGTCTACAATGAGCAGTTCTTC. Amino acids: CASSLPRVYNEQFF. Variable domain in full (rest from reference TRBV28 and TRBJ2-1): DVKVTQSSRYLVKRTGEKVFLECVQDMDHENMFWYRQDPGLGLRLIYFSYDVKMKEKGDIPEGYSVSREKKERFSLILESASTNQTSMYLCASSLPRVYNEQFFGPGTRLTVL.

This clonotype was seen a few times. V is TRBV7-2 and J is TRBJ2-7; D is ambiguous. The V and J ends lost 0 bases and 6 bases respectively, with 9 bases between them. Germline lookup yields CDR1 SGHTA and CDR2 FQGNSA. CDR3 length: 13 residues. CDR3 DNA sequence: TGTGCCAGCAGCTTAGCGCCAGGCCGCGAGCAGTACTTC. This translates into CASSLAPGREQYF.

This clonotype has a count of ten or more. The chain links TRBV6-5 to TRBJ2-4; 8 bases agree with TRBD2. CDR1 and CDR2 (germline): MNHEY, SVGAGI. CDR3 size: 17 residues. Trimming at V came to 2 bases and at J to 8 bases, leaving 14 bases not matched to a gene. CDR3 loop: CASSYEAGGSARDIQYF. CDR3 in DNA: TGTGCCAGCAGTTACGAGGCGGGAGGTTCTGCTCGAGACATTCAGTACTTC.

The rearrangement uses TRBV5-1 and TRBJ2-1, with TRBD2 identical over 7 bases. The CDR3 totals 16 residues. The germline V gene has CDR1 SGHRS and CDR2 YFSETQ. The ends lost 4 bases at V and 4 bases at J; junction bases unmatched: 11. The CDR3 reads CASSLGLSRVYNEQFF. The CDR3 DNA is TGCGCCAGCAGCCTGGGACTATCGAGGGTATACAATGAGCAGTTCTTC.

This clonotype appeared a few times. V is TRBV18 and J is TRBJ2-7; perhaps TRBD2 as D (5 bases). Germline values: CDR1 KGHSH, CDR2 LQKENI. This CDR3 comprises 13 residues. V shed 3 bases and J shed 6 bases, with 12 bases lying between them. The CDR3 sequence: CASSPVVEGEQYF. CDR3 DNA sequence: TGTGCCAGCTCACCTGTTGTTGAGGGCGAGCAGTACTTC.